The 19 T cell receptor beta chains given below trace back to one sample, sequenced in a study of cytomegalovirus exposure and HLA in healthy donors. The PCR used 60 Vbeta and 13 Jbeta primers. Some clones are missing from TCRdb's copy, which holds only in-frame ones; the method was immunoSEQ multiplex PCR. This sample has roughly 180,000 clones; 65% to 85% occur once, and the top ten carry around 4.3%. The source material was PBMCs. The receptors were sampled from a woman between 50 and 59 years old in good health and CMV-seropositive.

This rearrangement joins TRBV4-3 to TRBJ2-1, with TRBD2 identical over 7 bases. Trimming at V came to 4 bases and at J to 0 bases, leaving 9 bases not matched to a gene. The CDR3 covers 17 residues. The germline V gene encodes CDR1 LGHNA and CDR2 YSLEER. The CDR3, as DNA: TGCGCCAGCAGCCGTGGGGCTAGCGGACGCTCCTACAATGAGCAGTTCTTC. Translated: CASSRGASGRSYNEQFF.

The CDR3 DNA reads as TGTGCCAGCAGCCACTTACAGCCCACCTACGAGCAGTACTTC. It codes for CASSHLQPTYEQYF. The chain employs TRBV4-2 and TRBJ2-7; D is unresolved. V lost 3 bases, J lost 2 bases, and 11 bases lay in between. Germline V gene sequence: CDR1 LGHNA, CDR2 YNFKEQ. The CDR3 spans 14 residues.

V gene TRBV11-1 combines with J gene TRBJ2-7; 10 positions agree with TRBD2. The CDR3 is 15 amino acids. With 5 bases clipped from V and 6 bases from J, the junction kept 10 bases outside the gene matches. Per germline, CDR1 SGHAT and CDR2 FQDESV (reference sequence). CDR3 nucleotide sequence: TGTGCCAGCAGCCAACTCCTAGCGGGAGTAGGCGAGCAGTACTTC. Amino acid sequence: CASSQLLAGVGEQYF.

This clone was recorded only once. This chain connects TRBV29-1 to TRBJ2-5, with 8 bases identical to TRBD2. The ends lost 3 bases at V and 1 base at J; junction bases unmatched: 7. The CDR3 extends over 15 amino acids. CDR1 SQVTM and CDR2 ANQGSEA come from the germline V gene. For the CDR3, the DNA is TGCAGCGTTGAGCCACTAGCGGTACTCCAAGAGACCCAGTACTTC. It codes for CSVEPLAVLQETQYF.

The chain is built from TRBV5-1 and TRBJ2-3; possible D gene TRBD2, 6 bases. The CDR3 sequence is 15 residues long. Trimming stripped 4 bases from V and 2 bases from J, with 14 bases between. Germline CDR1 reads SGHRS; CDR2 reads YFSETQ. The CDR3 is CASSLRAGTTDTQYF. Here the CDR3 DNA reads TGCGCCAGCAGCCTGCGGGCGGGGACCACAGATACGCAGTATTTT.

The V and J genes are TRBV28 and TRBJ1-5, with 8 positions matching TRBD1. Germline values: CDR1 MDHEN, CDR2 SYDVKM. V shed 3 bases, J shed 5 bases, and the junction held 12 bases outside the gene matches. The CDR3 covers 17 residues. The CDR3 nucleotides read TGTGCCAGCAGTTTTACTAATTGGGGACAGGCATATCAGCCCCAGCATTTT. Protein product: CASSFTNWGQAYQPQHF.

The CDR3 sequence: CASSLQPSGRETGELFF. CDR3 DNA: TGTGCCAGCAGCTTACAACCTAGCGGGAGGGAAACCGGGGAGCTGTTTTTT. The genes are TRBV7-3 and TRBJ2-2; 12 bases fit TRBD2. Unmatched junction bases numbered 6, after V lost 2 bases and J lost 5 bases. The CDR3 totals 17 residues. In germline, CDR1 is SGHTA, CDR2 FQGTGA.

The chain is built from TRBV9 and TRBJ2-1; 10 bases fit TRBD2. This CDR3 region has 20 residues. Germline V gene lookup returns CDR1 SGDLS and CDR2 YYNGEE. V lost 4 bases to trimming and J lost 5 bases; unmatched junction nucleotides: 21. This CDR3 is CASSTPYGSGGDDRDNEQFF. CDR3 nucleotides: TGTGCCAGCAGCACCCCGTACGGCAGCGGGGGGGACGATCGTGACAATGAGCAGTTCTTC. Supplemented by reference TRBV9 and TRBJ2-1, the full variable domain reads DSGVTQTPKHLITATGQRVTLRCSPRSGDLSVYWYQQSLDQGLQFLIQYYNGEERAKGNILERFSAQQFPDLHSELNLSSLELGDSALYFCASSTPYGSGGDDRDNEQFFGPGTRLTVL.

This rearrangement joins TRBV7-8 to TRBJ2-3; the D gene is possibly TRBD1 (6 bases). Germline V gives CDR1 SGHVS, CDR2 FQNEAQ. This CDR3 contains 12 residues. Trimming took off 5 bases at V and 5 bases at J, with 8 bases between the two ends. Here the CDR3 DNA reads TGTGCCAGCAGCGCACAGGGAGATACGCAGTATTTT. Protein: CASSAQGDTQYF.

J is TRBJ1-2 and V is TRBV2; D not resolved. Germline CDR1 SNHLY, CDR2 FYNNEI. Trimming pared 6 bases from V and 8 bases from J, leaving 13 bases between. This CDR3 is built from 12 residues. Here the CDR3 DNA reads TGTGCCAGCAGGGAAAGCCCGAAAGGCTACACCTTC. Protein product: CASRESPKGYTF.

The chain employs TRBV7-2 and TRBJ1-1; the match to TRBD1 covers 8 bases. V lost 5 bases and J lost 5; bases outside the gene matches: 4. The CDR3 totals 13 residues. Germline CDR1 is SGHTA and CDR2 is FQGNSA. As DNA, the CDR3 is TGTGCCAGCAGCCTGGACAGGGAAACTGAAGCTTTCTTT. It specifies CASSLDRETEAFF.

The J gene is TRBJ1-5, the V gene TRBV11-2; 9 nucleotides align to TRBD1. The CDR3 is made up of 15 amino acids. CDR1 is SGHAT, CDR2 FQNNGV, per germline. Trimming took 5 bases from V and 6 from J; bases not matched to a gene: 8. CDR3 in DNA: TGTGCCAGCAGCCTCTCGGGACAGGGAGGTCAGCCCCAGCATTTT. The encoded protein is CASSLSGQGGQPQHF. The full variable domain, with the rest looked up from reference TRBV11-2 and TRBJ1-5, is EAGVAQSPRYKIIEKRQSVAFWCNPISGHATLYWYQQILGQGPKLLIQFQNNGVVDDSQLPKDRFSAERLKGVDSTLKIQPAKLEDSAVYLCASSLSGQGGQPQHFGDGTRLSIL.

There are a few counts of this clone. The rearrangement joins TRBV19 to TRBJ1-1, with 7 bases that match TRBD1. The V gene end was trimmed by 3 bases and the J gene end by 5 bases; junction bases not matched to a gene: 15. This CDR3 contains 17 residues. Germline V gives CDR1 LNHDA, CDR2 SQIVND (reference sequence). In DNA form, the CDR3 reads TGTGCCAGTAGTATGTTGGGACAGCAAAGAATTGGAACTGAAGCTTTCTTT. Protein sequence: CASSMLGQQRIGTEAFF.

J is TRBJ2-7 and V is TRBV19; 7 positions agree with TRBD2. The CDR3 is 15 amino acids. The ends lost 3 bases at V and 3 bases at J; junction bases unmatched: 8. Germline loops: CDR1 LNHDA, CDR2 SQIVND (reference sequence). The CDR3 here is CASSMGRELSYEQYF. The DNA of the CDR3 is TGTGCCAGTAGTATGGGGCGGGAGCTGAGCTACGAGCAGTACTTC.

As for this clone: A junction end diverges from the germline sequence, so it may reflect a read error. The chain combines TRBV7-9 with TRBJ2-5; 9 bases are shared with TRBD1. CDR1 is SEHNR, CDR2 FQNEAQ, per germline (reference sequence). The CDR3 contains 16 residues. The chain's CDR3 is CSSSLAPGTGQETQYF. CDR3 DNA: TGTTCCAGCAGCTTAGCTCCGGGGACAGGGCAGGAGACCCAGTACTTC.

The chain recombines TRBV5-4 with TRBJ2-3; 11 bases line up with TRBD2. The junction had 9 bases not matched to a gene; V was cut back by 0 bases and J by 3 bases. CDR3 length: 18 residues. Germline values: CDR1 SGHNT, CDR2 YYREEE (reference sequence). Here the CDR3 DNA reads TGTGCCAGCAGCTTGGCCTTTAGCGGGGGGGCCTTGACAGATACGCAGTATTTT. Its protein product is CASSLAFSGGALTDTQYF.

This chain uses TRBV27 with TRBJ1-2, with D maybe TRBD1 (6 bases). This CDR3 spans 13 amino acids. Germline values: CDR1 MNHEY, CDR2 SMNVEV (reference sequence). V lost 0 bases to trimming and J lost 10 bases, with 12 bases between them. The CDR3 DNA reads TGTGCCAGCAGTTTATCGTCGACAGGTGACTACACCTTC. Encoded protein: CASSLSSTGDYTF.

This chain connects TRBV2 to TRBJ1-1; D call uncertain. This CDR3 contains 12 residues. Between the trimmed V and J ends, which lost 7 bases and 1 base, there was a span of 7 bases. Germline CDR1 is SNHLY and CDR2 is FYNNEI. The CDR3 here is CASKRGNTEAFF. The CDR3 nucleotides read TGTGCCAGCAAGCGGGGGAACACTGAAGCTTTCTTT.

The V call is TRBV4-2, the J call TRBJ2-3; TRBD2 aligns across 12 bases. V was pared by 6 bases and J by 1 base, with 8 bases of the junction left unmatched. Germline V lookup: CDR1 LGHNA, CDR2 YNFKEQ. The length of the CDR3 is 17 residues. This CDR3 reads CASRQSLAGGGTDTQYF. The DNA for the CDR3 is TGTGCCAGCAGACAATCTCTAGCGGGAGGGGGCACAGATACGCAGTATTTT.